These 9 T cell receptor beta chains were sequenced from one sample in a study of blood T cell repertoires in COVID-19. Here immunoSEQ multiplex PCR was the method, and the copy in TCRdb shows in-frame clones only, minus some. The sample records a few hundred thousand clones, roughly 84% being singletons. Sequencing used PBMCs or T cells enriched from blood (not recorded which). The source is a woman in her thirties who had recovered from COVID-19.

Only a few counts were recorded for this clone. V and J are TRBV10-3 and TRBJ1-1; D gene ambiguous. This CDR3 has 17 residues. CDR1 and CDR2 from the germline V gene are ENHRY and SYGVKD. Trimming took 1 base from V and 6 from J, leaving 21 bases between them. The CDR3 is CAISEFQDSGSVAEAFF. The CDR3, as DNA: TGTGCCATCAGTGAGTTTCAGGACTCGGGCTCAGTGGCTGAAGCTTTCTTT.

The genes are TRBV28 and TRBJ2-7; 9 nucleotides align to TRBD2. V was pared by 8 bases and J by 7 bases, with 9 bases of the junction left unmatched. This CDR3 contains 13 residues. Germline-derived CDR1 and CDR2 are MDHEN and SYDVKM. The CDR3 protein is CASLRGGSEEQYF. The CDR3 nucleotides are TGTGCCAGCCTGCGGGGGGGTTCAGAAGAGCAGTACTTC.

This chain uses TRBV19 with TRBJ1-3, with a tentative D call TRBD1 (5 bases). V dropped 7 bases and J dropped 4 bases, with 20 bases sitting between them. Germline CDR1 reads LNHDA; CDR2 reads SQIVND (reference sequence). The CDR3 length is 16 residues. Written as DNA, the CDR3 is TGTGCCAGTAAACGGGGGAATAGTCTGGCCGGAAACACCATATATTTT. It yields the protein CASKRGNSLAGNTIYF.

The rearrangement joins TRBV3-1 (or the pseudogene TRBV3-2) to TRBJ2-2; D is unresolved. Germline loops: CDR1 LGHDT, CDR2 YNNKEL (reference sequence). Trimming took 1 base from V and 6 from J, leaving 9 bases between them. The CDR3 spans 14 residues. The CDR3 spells CASSQVEVSGELFF. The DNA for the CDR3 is TGTGCCAGCAGCCAAGTAGAGGTATCCGGGGAGCTGTTTTTT.

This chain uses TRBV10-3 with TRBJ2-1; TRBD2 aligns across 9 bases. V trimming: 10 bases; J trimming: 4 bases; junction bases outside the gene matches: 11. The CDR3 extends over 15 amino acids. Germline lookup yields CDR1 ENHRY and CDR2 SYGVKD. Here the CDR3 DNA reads TGTGCCAGCCCCACCGGGACTAGCCCTTACAATGAGCAGTTCTTC. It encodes CASPTGTSPYNEQFF.

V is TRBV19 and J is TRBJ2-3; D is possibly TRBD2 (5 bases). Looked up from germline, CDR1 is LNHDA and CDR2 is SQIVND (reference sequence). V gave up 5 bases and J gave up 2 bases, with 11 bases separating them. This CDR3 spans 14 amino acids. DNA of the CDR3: TGTGCCAGTAGTGGCGGGTACGTCACAGATACGCAGTATTTT. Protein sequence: CASSGGYVTDTQYF.

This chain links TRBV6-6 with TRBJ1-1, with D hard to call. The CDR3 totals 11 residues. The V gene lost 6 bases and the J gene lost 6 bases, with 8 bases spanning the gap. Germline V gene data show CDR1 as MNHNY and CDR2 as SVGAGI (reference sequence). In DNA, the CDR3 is TGTGCCAGCAGAATGCCGGCTGAAGCTTTCTTT. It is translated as CASRMPAEAFF.

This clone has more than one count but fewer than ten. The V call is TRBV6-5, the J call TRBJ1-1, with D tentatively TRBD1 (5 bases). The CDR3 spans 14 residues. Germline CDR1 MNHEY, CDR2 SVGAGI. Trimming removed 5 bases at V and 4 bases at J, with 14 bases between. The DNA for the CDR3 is TGTGCCAGCAGTCCTCCGGCGGGGGGCACTGAAGCTTTCTTT. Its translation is CASSPPAGGTEAFF.

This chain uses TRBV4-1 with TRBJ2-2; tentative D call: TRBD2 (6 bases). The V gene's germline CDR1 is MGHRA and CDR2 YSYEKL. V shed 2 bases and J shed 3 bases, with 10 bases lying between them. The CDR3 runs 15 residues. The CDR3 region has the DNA TGCGCCAGCAGCCAACGGCGCGGGGACACCGGGGAGCTGTTTTTT. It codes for CASSQRRGDTGELFF.